This TCR beta chain was sequenced during a study of T cells after yellow fever vaccination. Study findings and constraints: A limited proportion of clonotypes was detected within both the CD4 and CD8 compartments. Contamination of FACS-sorted repertoires by abundant clonotypes from the bulk population could occur.

From germline, CDR1 is MDHEN and CDR2 SYDVKM. The CDR3 contains 14 residues. J gave up 5 bases and V 2 bases, and 3 bases lay outside the gene matches. As regards this clonotype: Its antigen remains unknown.

A 5'RACE template-switching step, the method used to make TCR cDNA, added a universal primer site and UMIs. TCRdb itself ran the 5' RACE reads through MiXCR, one entry per CDR3 protein. The sample has approximately 550,000 distinct CDR3 sequences, about 14% seen once. This specimen was PBMCs, taken on the day of the yellow fever booster vaccination. J is TRBJ2-7 and V is TRBV28, with 10 positions matching TRBD2. The sequence was collected from a man under 40 who received the YFV17D yellow fever vaccine. For the CDR3, the DNA is TGTGCCAGCAGTTTAAGAGCGGGAGGGAACGAGCAGTACTTC. Translating gives CASSLRAGGNEQYF.